This TCR beta chain comes out of a study of T cell repertoires in ileal Crohn's disease. Study details: Every patient was operated on for stricturing (61%) or penetrating (approximately 39%) complications.

Concerning this clone: Its antigen is as yet unknown.

The CDR3 consists of 14 residues. The germline V gene encodes CDR1 WNHNN and CDR2 SYGVQD (reference sequence). Trimming took off 4 bases at V and 1 base at J, with 8 bases between the two ends. TCRdb's table, derived via immunoSEQ multiplex PCR, lists solely in-frame clones and lacks some. Of approximately 11,000 clones detected, 79% appear once; the ten largest clones hold approximately 6.9%. Sample time point: neoterminal ileum biopsy at postoperative endoscopy, about 6 months after surgery. Study-wide results and caveats: Every patient over 26.8% clonality showed endoscopic recurrence.

The sequence derives from an adult with Crohn's disease. The chain employs TRBV10-1 and TRBJ2-1, with D maybe TRBD2 (6 bases). The source material was ileal tissue. The CDR3 loop is CASSAGESYNEQFF. The DNA for the CDR3 is TGCGCCAGCAGTGCGGGGGAGTCCTACAATGAGCAGTTCTTC.